This is a list of T cell receptor beta chains from one sample in a study of cytomegalovirus exposure and HLA in healthy donors. Some clones are missing from TCRdb's copy, which holds only in-frame ones; the method was immunoSEQ multiplex PCR. Of about 200,000 clones in the sample, around 80% are singletons; the top ten hold approximately 4.7%. The source material was PBMCs. All receptors come from a woman in her 30s in good health and CMV-seropositive. Each CDR3 is given with its conserved first and last residue. D genes are given only for firm matches. A row's size may be missing; if present it is once, few, many or a size class.

V,D,size,J,CDR3,DNA
TRBV7-9,TRBD2,.,TRBJ2-1,CASSFAAGYNEQFF,TGTGCCAGCAGCTTTGCAGCGGGGTACAATGAGCAGTTCTTC
TRBV15,.,.,TRBJ1-2,CATSPSAHDINYGYTF,TGTGCCACCAGCCCCTCGGCACACGACATCAACTATGGCTACACCTTC
TRBV6-6,.,.,TRBJ2-6,CASGDSGANVLTF,TGTGCCTCGGGTGACTCTGGGGCCAACGTCCTGACTTTC
TRBV7-7,.,.,TRBJ2-3,CASSLAGRGTDTQYF,TGTGCCAGCAGCTTAGCGGGTCGAGGGACAGATACGCAGTATTTT
TRBV6-5,.,.,TRBJ2-3,CASSYSDRFMPDTQYF,TGTGCCAGCAGTTACTCTGACAGGTTTATGCCAGATACGCAGTATTTT
TRBV29-1,.,few,TRBJ2-2,CSVEEGHSNTGELFF,TGCAGCGTTGAAGAGGGACACTCGAACACCGGGGAGCTGTTTTTT
TRBV19,TRBD1,.,TRBJ1-4,CASSNYRGTNEKLFF,TGTGCCAGTAGTAACTACAGGGGGACTAATGAAAAACTGTTTTTT
TRBV6-1,.,.,TRBJ1-1,CASRLRTVHEAFF,TGTGCCAGCAGACTTCGGACAGTTCATGAAGCTTTCTTT
TRBV7-6,TRBD2,.,TRBJ2-3,CASSLVEIAGGPGVSDTQYF,TGTGCCAGCAGCTTAGTAGAGATAGCGGGAGGCCCCGGGGTGTCAGATACGCAGTATTTT
TRBV7-8,.,.,TRBJ2-3,CASSLFGGRDTQYF,TGTGCCAGCAGCTTATTTGGGGGGAGAGATACGCAGTATTTT
TRBV19,.,.,TRBJ2-3,CASSISGTGNSDTQYF,TGTGCCAGTAGTATAAGTGGAACGGGGAACTCAGATACGCAGTATTTT
TRBV18,.,.,TRBJ1-2,CASSPEGNYGYTF,TGTGCCAGCTCACCGGAGGGGAACTATGGCTACACCTTC
TRBV4-3,TRBD1,.,TRBJ1-2,CASSQAATPGTGFYGYTF,TGCGCCAGCAGCCAGGCAGCCACCCCCGGGACAGGGTTTTATGGCTACACCTTC
TRBV11-3,.,few,TRBJ2-1,CASTPNRLVNEQFF,TGTGCCAGCACCCCAAACCGACTAGTCAATGAGCAGTTCTTC
TRBV27,.,.,TRBJ2-7,CASSRGAMYEQYF,TGTGCCAGCAGTCGGGGGGCAATGTACGAGCAGTACTTC
TRBV11-3,TRBD1,.,TRBJ2-1,CASRDSRVHEQFF,TGTGCCAGTAGGGACAGCCGAGTCCATGAGCAGTTCTTC
TRBV7-9,.,.,TRBJ2-7,CASSLDYYEQYF,TGTGCCAGCAGCCTCGACTACTACGAGCAGTACTTC
TRBV5-6,TRBD1,.,TRBJ1-2,CASGTGVSGYTF,TGTGCCAGCGGGACAGGGGTTAGTGGCTACACCTTC
TRBV4-3,TRBD1,.,TRBJ2-2,CASSQTPSSWGQGNTGELFF,TGCGCCAGCAGCCAGACCCCTTCCTCGTGGGGACAGGGGAACACCGGGGAGCTGTTTTTT
TRBV6-8,.,.,TRBJ2-7,CASSYSLGVHSYEQYF,TGTGCCAGCAGTTACTCGTTAGGGGTCCACTCCTACGAGCAGTACTTC
TRBV7-2,TRBD2,.,TRBJ2-1,CASRRMGSGGSYNEQFF,TGTGCCAGCAGACGGATGGGGAGCGGGGGCTCCTACAATGAGCAGTTCTTC
TRBV14,.,.,TRBJ1-1,CASSQDTVEAFF,TGTGCCAGCAGCCAAGATACAGTTGAAGCTTTCTTT